These 21 T cell receptor beta chains originate from one sample sequenced in a study of blood T cell repertoires in COVID-19. Profiled with immunoSEQ multiplex PCR; TCRdb holds only in-frame clones, not every one. The data show some 200,000 clones, 75% to 85% seen once. The sample was peripheral blood. Receptor source: a man aged 45 to 65 with active or convalescent COVID-19.

The gene calls are TRBV2 and TRBJ2-1; D gene ambiguous. The CDR3 runs 13 residues. V lost 0 bases and J 9 bases, leaving 9 bases between the germline ends. CDR1 and CDR2 from the germline V gene are SNHLY and FYNNEI. The CDR3 region has the DNA TGTGCCAGCAGTGAAGCGGTAGGCGGTGAGCAGTTCTTC. Translated: CASSEAVGGEQFF.

This clone was observed a single time. V usage is TRBV7-9 and J usage is TRBJ2-1, with 9 bases that match TRBD2. V trimming: 1 base; J trimming: 4 bases; junction bases outside the gene matches: 11. The germline V gene has CDR1 SEHNR and CDR2 FQNEAQ (reference sequence). The CDR3 contains 18 residues. The CDR3 bases are TGTGCCAGCAGCTTAGGTGGGAGCTGGCGGGAGGGGTACAATGAGCAGTTCTTC. It translates to CASSLGGSWREGYNEQFF.

This clone was seen once. The chain uses TRBV18 and TRBJ2-1; 12 bases are shared with TRBD1. Trimming removed 3 bases from V and 9 bases from J; junction bases left unmatched: 6. The germline V gene has CDR1 KGHSH and CDR2 LQKENI. This CDR3 is 15 amino acids long. This CDR3 is CASSPSGQGASEQFF. The CDR3 coding sequence is TGTGCCAGCTCACCCTCGGGACAGGGGGCCTCTGAGCAGTTCTTC.

The chain has TRBV4-3 and TRBJ2-3, with D perhaps matching TRBD2 (5 bases). Per germline, CDR1 LGHNA and CDR2 YSLEER. V was cut by 0 bases and J by 2 bases, with 15 bases left in between. The CDR3 has 17 amino acids. CDR3 in amino acids: CASSQEMVRGDTDTQYF. The CDR3 DNA is TGCGCCAGCAGCCAAGAAATGGTTCGGGGAGACACAGATACGCAGTATTTT.

The chain combines TRBV6-5 with TRBJ1-1; TRBD1 agrees at 8 bases. The CDR3 sequence is 14 residues long. V dropped 5 bases and J dropped 6; count of bases not matched to a gene: 8. Per germline, CDR1 MNHEY and CDR2 SVGAGI. CDR3 DNA: TGTGCCAGCAGTCGAGTCCGGACAGGGTCTGAAGCTTTCTTT. Translated, it gives CASSRVRTGSEAFF.

The chain has TRBV19 and TRBJ1-2; 7 bases are a match to TRBD1. The germline V gene has CDR1 LNHDA and CDR2 SQIVND (reference sequence). Trimming at V came to 3 bases and at J to 0 bases, leaving 4 bases not matched to a gene. The CDR3 is 15 residues long. The CDR3 sequence is CASSIGTEANYGYTF. CDR3 in DNA: TGTGCCAGTAGTATTGGGACAGAAGCTAACTATGGCTACACCTTC.

The genes are TRBV4-1 and TRBJ1-3, with TRBD1 as a possible D gene (5 bases). The ends were cut back, 1 base at V and 7 bases at J, with 14 bases in the middle. The CDR3 runs 15 residues. Germline values: CDR1 MGHRA, CDR2 YSYEKL. CDR3 amino acids: CASSQVGLTANTIYF. In nucleotides, the CDR3 is TGCGCCAGCAGCCAAGTGGGGCTGACAGCGAACACCATATATTTT.

The rearrangement joins TRBV19 to TRBJ2-2, with a tentative D call TRBD2 (5 bases). Germline lookup yields CDR1 LNHDA and CDR2 SQIVND (reference sequence). Trimming pared 3 bases from V and 8 bases from J, leaving 16 bases between. The length of the CDR3 is 15 residues. CDR3 region: CASSIRRSRPGELFF. Here the CDR3 DNA reads TGTGCCAGTAGTATTAGGAGGTCCCGGCCAGGGGAGCTGTTTTTT.

Only one count was recorded for this clone. The chain uses TRBV5-8 and TRBJ1-5; 11 bases agree with TRBD1. The germline CDR1 and CDR2 sequences are SGHTS and YDEGEE. Trimming took 5 bases from V and 5 from J; bases not matched to a gene: 6. The CDR3 consists of 15 residues. DNA for the CDR3: TGTGCCAGCAGGCCCGGGACAGGGGGTTATCAGCCCCAGCATTTT. Translation gives CASRPGTGGYQPQHF.

This sequence joins TRBV2 and TRBJ2-7; D might be TRBD1 (6 bases). The V gene's germline CDR1 is SNHLY and CDR2 FYNNEI. V was shortened by 7 bases and J by 0 bases, with 13 bases between the two germline ends. The CDR3 runs to 14 residues. The CDR3 nucleotides read TGTGCCAGCAACTCCGACAGGTCCTCCTACGAGCAGTACTTC. It yields the protein CASNSDRSSYEQYF.

This clone occurred a few times. The V gene is TRBV19, the J gene TRBJ1-2; 8 bases are a match to TRBD1. Germline V gene lookup returns CDR1 LNHDA and CDR2 SQIVND (reference sequence). CDR3 size: 13 residues. V lost 5 bases to trimming and J lost 8 bases; unmatched junction nucleotides: 7. CDR3 sequence: CASSSGQGGGYTF. As DNA, the CDR3 is TGTGCCAGTAGTTCTGGACAGGGAGGAGGCTACACCTTC. Looking up the rest from reference TRBV19 and TRBJ1-2 gives the full variable domain: DGGITQSPKYLFRKEGQNVTLSCEQNLNHDAMYWYRQDPGQGLRLIYYSQIVNDFQKGDIAEGYSVSREKKESFPLTVTSAQKNPTAFYLCASSSGQGGGYTFGSGTRLTVV.

The rearrangement links TRBV18 to TRBJ2-7; 9 bases line up with TRBD2. From germline, CDR1 is KGHSH and CDR2 LQKENI. Trimming at V came to 1 base and at J to 1 base, leaving 5 bases not matched to a gene. The CDR3 runs 16 residues. In DNA form, the CDR3 reads TGTGCCAGCTCACCACTTCCTAGCGGGGATTCCTACGAGCAGTACTTC. This translates into CASSPLPSGDSYEQYF.

In this sample, this clone turned up once. V and J are TRBV6-5 and TRBJ1-1; TRBD1 matches 7 bases. CDR1 is MNHEY and CDR2 is SVGAGI in the germline V gene. The J segment lost 4 bases and the V segment lost 6 bases, leaving 5 bases of the junction unmatched. The CDR3 totals 13 residues. CDR3 sequence (DNA): TGTGCCAGCAGAACAGGGGTTATCACTGAAGCTTTCTTT. Translating it yields CASRTGVITEAFF.

The chain employs TRBV7-2 and TRBJ2-1; weak D call: TRBD1 (6 bases). Germline CDR1 SGHTA, CDR2 FQGNSA. There are 14 residues in the CDR3. Trimming removed 1 base from V and 5 bases from J, with 9 bases in between. CDR3 coding DNA: TGTGCCAGCAGCTTAGAGGGACAAAACAATGAGCAGTTCTTC. The encoded protein is CASSLEGQNNEQFF.

The CDR3 sequence is CASSEYNPSGDNTGELFF. DNA of the CDR3: TGTGCCAGCAGTGAATATAACCCCAGCGGGGACAACACCGGGGAGCTGTTTTTT. The chain carries TRBV25-1 and TRBJ2-2, with 7 bases that match TRBD2. The CDR3 is 18 residues long. Germline V gives CDR1 MGHDK, CDR2 SYGVNS. The junction had 9 bases not matched to a gene; V was cut back by 0 bases and J by 2 bases.

This chain links TRBV7-9 with TRBJ2-1; 9 bases fit TRBD2. The V segment lost 4 bases and the J segment 4 bases; nucleotides outside the gene matches: 11. This CDR3 spans 17 amino acids. Germline V gene lookup returns CDR1 SEHNR and CDR2 FQNEAQ (reference sequence). CDR3 DNA sequence: TGTGCCAGCAGCTCGTCCCGGAGGCTAGCGGGGTACAATGAGCAGTTCTTC. Its protein is CASSSSRRLAGYNEQFF.

The rearrangement joins TRBV5-1 to TRBJ1-2; D not resolved. V lost 3 bases and J lost 8, with 17 bases in between. Germline loops: CDR1 SGHRS, CDR2 YFSETQ. The CDR3 sequence is 14 residues long. The chain's CDR3 is CASSSRGSSMGYTF. CDR3 nucleotides: TGCGCCAGCAGCTCAAGAGGGTCCTCTATGGGCTACACCTTC.

The genes are TRBV5-6 and TRBJ1-5, with D hard to call. Trimming took 0 bases from V and 0 from J, leaving 7 bases between them. From germline, CDR1 is SGHDT and CDR2 YYEEEE. The CDR3 covers 15 residues. The CDR3 DNA is TGTGCCAGCAGCTTGGGAGAGGCTAGCAATCAGCCCCAGCATTTT. It is translated as CASSLGEASNQPQHF.

This chain links TRBV19 with TRBJ1-5; 9 bases match TRBD1. CDR3 length equals 19 residues. V trimming: 4 bases; J trimming: 3 bases; junction bases outside the gene matches: 16. Germline V lookup: CDR1 LNHDA, CDR2 SQIVND (reference sequence). The CDR3, as DNA: TGTGCCAGTAGTACGACCAGGCTCAGGACAGGGGTTAACAATCAGCCCCAGCATTTT. Encoded protein: CASSTTRLRTGVNNQPQHF.

The V gene is TRBV6-5, the J gene TRBJ2-5; 9 bases are shared with TRBD1. V shed 5 bases and J 7 bases; nucleotides not matched to a gene: 5. The length of the CDR3 is 13 residues. Per germline, CDR1 MNHEY and CDR2 SVGAGI. The CDR3 sequence: CASSKTGGGTQYF. The DNA of the CDR3 is TGTGCCAGCAGTAAGACAGGGGGGGGGACCCAGTACTTC.

CDR3: CASSPSNGNTGELFF. CDR3 coding DNA: TGTGCCAGCTCACCGTCCAACGGGAACACCGGGGAGCTGTTTTTT. The rearrangement links TRBV18 to TRBJ2-2, with D unresolved. The CDR3 length is 15 residues. Trimming removed 3 bases from V and 1 base from J, with 9 bases in between. The germline CDR1 and CDR2 sequences are KGHSH and LQKENI.